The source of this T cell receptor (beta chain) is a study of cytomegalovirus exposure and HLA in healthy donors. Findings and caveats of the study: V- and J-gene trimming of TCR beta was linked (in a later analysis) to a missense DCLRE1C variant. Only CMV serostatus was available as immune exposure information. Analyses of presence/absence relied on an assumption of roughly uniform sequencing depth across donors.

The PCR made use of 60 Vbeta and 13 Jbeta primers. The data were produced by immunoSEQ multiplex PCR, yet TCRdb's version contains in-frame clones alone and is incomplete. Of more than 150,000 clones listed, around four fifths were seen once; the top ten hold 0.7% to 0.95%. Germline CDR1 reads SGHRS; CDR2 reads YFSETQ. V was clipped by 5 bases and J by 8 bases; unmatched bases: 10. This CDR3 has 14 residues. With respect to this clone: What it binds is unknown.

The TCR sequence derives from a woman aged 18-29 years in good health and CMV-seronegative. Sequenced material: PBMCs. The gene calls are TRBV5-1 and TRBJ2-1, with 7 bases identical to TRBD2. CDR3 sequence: CASRTGGLLDEQFF. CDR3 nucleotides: TGCGCCAGCAGGACGGGAGGCCTTCTTGATGAGCAGTTCTTC.